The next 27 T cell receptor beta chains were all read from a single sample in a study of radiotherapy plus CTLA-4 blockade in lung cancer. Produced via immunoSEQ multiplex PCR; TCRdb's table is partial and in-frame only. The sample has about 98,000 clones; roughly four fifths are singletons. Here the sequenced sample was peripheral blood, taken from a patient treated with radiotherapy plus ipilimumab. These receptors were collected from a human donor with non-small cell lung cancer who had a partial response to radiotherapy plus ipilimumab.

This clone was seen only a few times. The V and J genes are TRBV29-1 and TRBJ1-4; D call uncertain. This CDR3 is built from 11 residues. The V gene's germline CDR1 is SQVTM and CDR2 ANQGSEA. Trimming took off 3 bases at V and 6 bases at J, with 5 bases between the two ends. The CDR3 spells CSVEGDEKLFF. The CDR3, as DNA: TGCAGCGTTGAGGGAGATGAAAAACTGTTTTTT.

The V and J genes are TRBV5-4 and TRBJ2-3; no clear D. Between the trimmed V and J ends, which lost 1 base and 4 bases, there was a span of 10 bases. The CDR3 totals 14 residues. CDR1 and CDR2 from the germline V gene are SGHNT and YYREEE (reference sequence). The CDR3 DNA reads TGTGCCAGCAGCTTGAGAAGAGTCCCAGATACGCAGTATTTT. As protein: CASSLRRVPDTQYF. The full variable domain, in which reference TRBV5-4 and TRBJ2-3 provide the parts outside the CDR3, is ETGVTQSPTHLIKTRGQQVTLRCSSQSGHNTVSWYQQALGQGPQFIFQYYREEENGRGNFPPRFSGLQFPNYSSELNVNALELDDSALYLCASSLRRVPDTQYFGPGTRLTVL.

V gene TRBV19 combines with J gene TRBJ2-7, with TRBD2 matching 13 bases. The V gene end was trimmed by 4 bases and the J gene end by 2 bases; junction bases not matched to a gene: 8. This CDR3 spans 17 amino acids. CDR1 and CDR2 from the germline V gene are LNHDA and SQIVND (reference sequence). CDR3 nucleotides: TGTGCCAGTAGTACCCCCCGACTAGCGGGAGGAACCTACGAGCAGTACTTC. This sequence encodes CASSTPRLAGGTYEQYF. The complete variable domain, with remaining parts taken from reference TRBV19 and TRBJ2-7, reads DGGITQSPKYLFRKEGQNVTLSCEQNLNHDAMYWYRQDPGQGLRLIYYSQIVNDFQKGDIAEGYSVSREKKESFPLTVTSAQKNPTAFYLCASSTPRLAGGTYEQYFGPGTRLTVT.

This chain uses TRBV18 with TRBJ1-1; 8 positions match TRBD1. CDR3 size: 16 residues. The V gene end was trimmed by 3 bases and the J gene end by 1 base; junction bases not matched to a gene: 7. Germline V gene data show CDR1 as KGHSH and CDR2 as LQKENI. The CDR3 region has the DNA TGTGCCAGCTCACCTAGGGCAGGGGGCCGGAACACTGAAGCTTTCTTT. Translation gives CASSPRAGGRNTEAFF.

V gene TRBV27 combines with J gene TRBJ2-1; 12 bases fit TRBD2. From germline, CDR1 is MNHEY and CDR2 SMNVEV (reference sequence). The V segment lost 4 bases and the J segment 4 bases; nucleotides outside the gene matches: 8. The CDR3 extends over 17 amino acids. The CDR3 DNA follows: TGTGCCAGCAGTTCCCTTACTAGCGGGAGGAAGTACAATGAGCAGTTCTTC. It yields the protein CASSSLTSGRKYNEQFF.

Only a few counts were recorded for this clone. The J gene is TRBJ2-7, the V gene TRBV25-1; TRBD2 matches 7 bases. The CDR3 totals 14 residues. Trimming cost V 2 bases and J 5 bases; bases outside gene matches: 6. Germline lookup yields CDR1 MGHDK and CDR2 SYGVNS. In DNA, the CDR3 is TGTGCCAGCAGTGAAGGCGGGAGTCTCGACGAGCAGTACTTC. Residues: CASSEGGSLDEQYF.

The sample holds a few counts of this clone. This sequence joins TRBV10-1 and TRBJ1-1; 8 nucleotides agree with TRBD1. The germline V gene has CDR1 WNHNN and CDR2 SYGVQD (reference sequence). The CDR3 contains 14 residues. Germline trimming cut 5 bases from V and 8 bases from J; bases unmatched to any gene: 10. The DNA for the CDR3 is TGCGCCAGCAGTTTGTATGGACAGGGCTTGGAAGCTTTCTTT. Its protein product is CASSLYGQGLEAFF.

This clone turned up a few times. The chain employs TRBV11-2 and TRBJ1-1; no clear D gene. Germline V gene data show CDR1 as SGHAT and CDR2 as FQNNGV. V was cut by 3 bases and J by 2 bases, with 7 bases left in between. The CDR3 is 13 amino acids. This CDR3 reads CASSFRENTEAFF. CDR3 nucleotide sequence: TGTGCCAGCAGCTTCCGGGAAAACACTGAAGCTTTCTTT.

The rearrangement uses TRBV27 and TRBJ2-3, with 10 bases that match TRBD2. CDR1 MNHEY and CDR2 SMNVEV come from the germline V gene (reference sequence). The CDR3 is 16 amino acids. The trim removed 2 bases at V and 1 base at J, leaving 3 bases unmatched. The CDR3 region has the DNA TGTGCCAGCAGTTTACTAGCGGGAGTCGGCACAGATACGCAGTATTTT. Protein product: CASSLLAGVGTDTQYF.

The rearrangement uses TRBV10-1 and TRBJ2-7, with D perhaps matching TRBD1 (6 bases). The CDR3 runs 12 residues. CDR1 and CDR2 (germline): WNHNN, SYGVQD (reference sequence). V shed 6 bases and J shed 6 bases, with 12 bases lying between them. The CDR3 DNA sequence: TGCGCCAGCAGCCCCGAGGGGGTCGAGCAGTACTTC. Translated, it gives CASSPEGVEQYF.

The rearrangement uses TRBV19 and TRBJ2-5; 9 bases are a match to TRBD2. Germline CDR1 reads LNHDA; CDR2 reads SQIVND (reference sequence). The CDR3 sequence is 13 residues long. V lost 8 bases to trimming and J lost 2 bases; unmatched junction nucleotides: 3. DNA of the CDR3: TGTGCCAGTTCAACTAGCGGGCAAGAGACCCAGTACTTC. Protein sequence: CASSTSGQETQYF.

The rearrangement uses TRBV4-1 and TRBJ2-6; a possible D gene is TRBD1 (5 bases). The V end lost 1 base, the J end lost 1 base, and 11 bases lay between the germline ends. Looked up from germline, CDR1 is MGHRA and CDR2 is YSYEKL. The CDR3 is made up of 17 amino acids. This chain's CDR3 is CASSQAPGQSGANVLTF. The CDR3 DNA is TGCGCCAGCAGCCAAGCCCCAGGGCAGTCTGGGGCCAACGTCCTGACTTTC.

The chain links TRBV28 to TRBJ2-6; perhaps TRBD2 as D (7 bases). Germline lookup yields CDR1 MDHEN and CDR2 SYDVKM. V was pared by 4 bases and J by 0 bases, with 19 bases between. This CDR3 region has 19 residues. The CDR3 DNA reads TGTGCCAGCAGTTCCCGGGGGGCCGTCGGGCCCTCTGGGGCCAACGTCCTGACTTTC. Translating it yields CASSSRGAVGPSGANVLTF. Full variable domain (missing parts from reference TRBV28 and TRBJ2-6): DVKVTQSSRYLVKRTGEKVFLECVQDMDHENMFWYRQDPGLGLRLIYFSYDVKMKEKGDIPEGYSVSREKKERFSLILESASTNQTSMYLCASSSRGAVGPSGANVLTFGAGSRLTVL.

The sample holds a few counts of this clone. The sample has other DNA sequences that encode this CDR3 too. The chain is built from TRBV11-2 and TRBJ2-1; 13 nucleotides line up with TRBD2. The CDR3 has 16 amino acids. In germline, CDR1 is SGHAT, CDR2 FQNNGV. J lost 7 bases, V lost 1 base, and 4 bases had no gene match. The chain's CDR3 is CASSLGRLAGGNEQFF. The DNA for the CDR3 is TGTGCCAGCAGCTTAGGCCGACTAGCGGGAGGTAATGAGCAGTTCTTC.

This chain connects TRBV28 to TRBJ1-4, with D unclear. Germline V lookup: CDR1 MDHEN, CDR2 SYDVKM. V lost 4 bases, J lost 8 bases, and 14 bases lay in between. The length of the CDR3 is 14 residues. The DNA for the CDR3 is TGTGCCAGCAGTTCTACCGGCCTCAGGGAAAAACTGTTTTTT. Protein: CASSSTGLREKLFF.

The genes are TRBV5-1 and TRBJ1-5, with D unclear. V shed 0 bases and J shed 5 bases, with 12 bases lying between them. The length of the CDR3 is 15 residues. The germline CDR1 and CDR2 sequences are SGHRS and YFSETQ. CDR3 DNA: TGCGCCAGCAGCTTGGGTCCACAGCCCTATCAGCCCCAGCATTTT. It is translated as CASSLGPQPYQPQHF. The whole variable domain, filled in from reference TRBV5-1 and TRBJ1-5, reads KAGVTQTPRYLIKTRGQQVTLSCSPISGHRSVSWYQQTPGQGLQFLFEYFSETQRNKGNFPGRFSGRQFSNSRSEMNVSTLELGDSALYLCASSLGPQPYQPQHFGDGTRLSIL.

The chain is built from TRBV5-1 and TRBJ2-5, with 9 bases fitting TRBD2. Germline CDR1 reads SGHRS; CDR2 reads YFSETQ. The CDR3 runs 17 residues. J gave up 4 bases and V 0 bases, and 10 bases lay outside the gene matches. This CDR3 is CASSLVTHSGSGETQYF. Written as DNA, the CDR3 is TGCGCCAGCAGCTTGGTGACCCATAGCGGGAGTGGAGAGACCCAGTACTTC. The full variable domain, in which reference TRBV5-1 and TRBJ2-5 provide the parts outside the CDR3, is KAGVTQTPRYLIKTRGQQVTLSCSPISGHRSVSWYQQTPGQGLQFLFEYFSETQRNKGNFPGRFSGRQFSNSRSEMNVSTLELGDSALYLCASSLVTHSGSGETQYFGPGTRLLVL.

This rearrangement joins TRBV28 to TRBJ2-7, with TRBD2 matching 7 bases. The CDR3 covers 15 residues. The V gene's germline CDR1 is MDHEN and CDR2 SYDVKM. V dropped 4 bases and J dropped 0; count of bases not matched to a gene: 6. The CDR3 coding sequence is TGTGCCAGCAGTTCAGCGGGGACGACCTCCTACGAGCAGTACTTC. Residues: CASSSAGTTSYEQYF.

The CDR3 bases are TGTGCCAGCAGCTCCCCGGCAGGGGGCAATCAGCCCCAGCATTTT. It codes for CASSSPAGGNQPQHF. The chain has TRBV7-8 and TRBJ1-5, with D tentatively TRBD1 (6 bases). V dropped 4 bases and J dropped 2 bases, with 12 bases sitting between them. The CDR3 sequence is 15 residues long. Germline V gives CDR1 SGHVS, CDR2 FQNEAQ.

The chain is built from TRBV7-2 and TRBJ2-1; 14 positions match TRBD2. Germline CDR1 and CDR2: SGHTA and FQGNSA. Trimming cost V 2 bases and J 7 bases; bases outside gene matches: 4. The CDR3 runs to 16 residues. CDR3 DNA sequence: TGTGCCAGCAGCTTATGGGGACTAGCGGGAGAAAATGAGCAGTTCTTC. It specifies CASSLWGLAGENEQFF.

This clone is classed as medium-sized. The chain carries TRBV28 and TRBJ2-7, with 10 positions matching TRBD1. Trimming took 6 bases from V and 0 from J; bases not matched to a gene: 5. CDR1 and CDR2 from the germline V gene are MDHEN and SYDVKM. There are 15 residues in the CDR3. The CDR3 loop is CASRIGTGASYEQYF. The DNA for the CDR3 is TGTGCCAGCAGAATCGGGACAGGGGCCTCCTACGAGCAGTACTTC.

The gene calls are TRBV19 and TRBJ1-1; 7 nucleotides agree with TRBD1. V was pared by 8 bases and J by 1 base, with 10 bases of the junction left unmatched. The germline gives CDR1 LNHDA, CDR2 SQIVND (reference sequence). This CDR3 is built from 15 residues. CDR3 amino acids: CASRTGTDRNTEAFF. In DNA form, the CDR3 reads TGTGCCAGTCGGACCGGGACAGACAGGAACACTGAAGCTTTCTTT.

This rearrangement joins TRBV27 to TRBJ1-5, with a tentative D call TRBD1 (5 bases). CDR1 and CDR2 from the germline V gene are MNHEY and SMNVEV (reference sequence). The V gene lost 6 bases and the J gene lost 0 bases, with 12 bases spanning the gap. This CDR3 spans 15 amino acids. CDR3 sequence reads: CASRGVGASNQPQHF. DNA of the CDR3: TGTGCCAGCAGAGGGGTTGGGGCTAGCAATCAGCCCCAGCATTTT.

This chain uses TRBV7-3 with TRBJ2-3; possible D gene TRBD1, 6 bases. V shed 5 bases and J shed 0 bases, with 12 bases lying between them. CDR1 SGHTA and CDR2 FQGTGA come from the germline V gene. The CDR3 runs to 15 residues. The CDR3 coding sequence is TGTGCCAGCAGCCCCGGACAGCCTAGCACAGATACGCAGTATTTT. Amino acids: CASSPGQPSTDTQYF.

CDR3 region: CASSIDRNTGELFF. The CDR3 DNA reads as TGTGCCAGTAGTATAGACCGGAACACCGGGGAGCTGTTTTTT. The V gene is TRBV19, the J gene TRBJ2-2; D is uncertain. V was clipped by 0 bases and J by 1 base, with 3 bases between them. The CDR3 length is 14 residues. CDR1 is LNHDA and CDR2 is SQIVND in the germline V gene (reference sequence).

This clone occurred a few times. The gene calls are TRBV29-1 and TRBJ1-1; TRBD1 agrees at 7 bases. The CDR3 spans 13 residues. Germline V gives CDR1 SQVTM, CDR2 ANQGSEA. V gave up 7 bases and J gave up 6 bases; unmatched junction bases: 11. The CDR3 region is CSAYGTVLPEAFF. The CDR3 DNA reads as TGCAGCGCTTACGGGACAGTTCTCCCTGAAGCTTTCTTT.

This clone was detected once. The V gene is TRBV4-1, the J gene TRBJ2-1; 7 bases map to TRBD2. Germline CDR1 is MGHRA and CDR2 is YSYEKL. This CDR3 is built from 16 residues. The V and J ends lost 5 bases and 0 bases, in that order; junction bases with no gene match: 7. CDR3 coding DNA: TGCGCCAGCAGCTATCTTGGCGGGAGCTCCTACAATGAGCAGTTCTTC. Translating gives CASSYLGGSSYNEQFF.